The 28 T cell receptor beta chains below come from one sample, sequenced in a study of OX40 agonist ivuxolimab in advanced cancers. Preparation of the library involved the immunoSEQ multiplex PCR assay. The table comes from immuneACCESS by way of TCRdb, which keeps in-frame sequences with V and J called. Part of the clones is missing from these tables; in studies checked, under half for an unresolved V gene and the rest for unknown reasons. Present in this sample are over 80,000 clones, around nine tenths of which were seen just once. Around 0.39% of the sample rests with the top ten. The sample in question was CD4+ or CD8+ T cells sorted from blood, obtained in a trial of the OX40 agonist ivuxolimab. Source of these receptors: an adult with an advanced solid tumor such as melanoma, head and neck, liver or kidney cancer.

The V and J genes are TRBV16 and TRBJ2-1, with D possibly being TRBD2 (5 bases). This CDR3 has 15 amino acids. Germline lookup yields CDR1 KGHSY and CDR2 FQNENV. Trimming left V 2 bases short and J 3 bases short, with 11 bases between. CDR3 residues: CASSQTTGFYNEQFF. The CDR3, as DNA: TGTGCCAGCAGCCAAACAACGGGGTTCTACAATGAGCAGTTCTTC.

The chain recombines TRBV19 with TRBJ2-1, with TRBD2 identical over 7 bases. Germline CDR1 reads LNHDA; CDR2 reads SQIVND (reference sequence). The J segment lost 5 bases and the V segment lost 5 bases, leaving 12 bases of the junction unmatched. The CDR3 spans 16 residues. The CDR3 region is CASSRTAGVANNEQFF. The CDR3 nucleotides read TGTGCCAGTAGTCGGACGGCGGGAGTAGCAAACAATGAGCAGTTCTTC. The full variable domain, in which reference TRBV19 and TRBJ2-1 provide the parts outside the CDR3, is DGGITQSPKYLFRKEGQNVTLSCEQNLNHDAMYWYRQDPGQGLRLIYYSQIVNDFQKGDIAEGYSVSREKKESFPLTVTSAQKNPTAFYLCASSRTAGVANNEQFFGPGTRLTVL.

This clone was recorded a few times. This rearrangement joins TRBV4-1 to TRBJ1-1; TRBD1 is a possible D gene (6 bases). Germline CDR1 MGHRA, CDR2 YSYEKL. V was shortened by 0 bases and J by 1 base, with 9 bases between the two germline ends. The CDR3 runs 15 residues. The CDR3 here is CASSQDGTRNTEAFF. The CDR3 DNA follows: TGCGCCAGCAGCCAAGATGGGACAAGGAACACTGAAGCTTTCTTT.

CDR3: CAIAAGGRAWSTGELFF. The CDR3 DNA follows: TGTGCCATCGCGGCCGGCGGGAGGGCCTGGAGCACCGGGGAGCTGTTTTTT. V usage is TRBV10-3 and J usage is TRBJ2-2, with TRBD2 matching 9 bases. The length of the CDR3 is 17 residues. With 8 bases clipped from V and 4 bases from J, the junction kept 14 bases outside the gene matches. Germline V CDR1 and CDR2: ENHRY, SYGVKD.

This rearrangement joins TRBV5-1 to TRBJ2-2; D possibly corresponds to TRBD2 (6 bases). The germline V gene has CDR1 SGHRS and CDR2 YFSETQ. With 6 bases removed from V and 8 bases from J, the gap between germline ends came to 17 bases. The CDR3 sequence is 14 residues long. CDR3 sequence (DNA): TGCGCCAGCACAACGGGAGTGAGTAATGGGGAGCTGTTTTTT. As protein: CASTTGVSNGELFF.

V usage is TRBV9 and J usage is TRBJ2-3, with D possibly matching TRBD2 (6 bases). The CDR3 is 18 residues long. Germline loops: CDR1 SGDLS, CDR2 YYNGEE. Trimming left V 2 bases short and J 1 base short, with 20 bases between. The CDR3 region is CASSVRLGVSGGTDTQYF. CDR3 DNA: TGTGCCAGCAGCGTGCGACTAGGGGTTAGCGGAGGCACAGATACGCAGTATTTT. Variable domain in full (rest from reference TRBV9 and TRBJ2-3): DSGVTQTPKHLITATGQRVTLRCSPRSGDLSVYWYQQSLDQGLQFLIQYYNGEERAKGNILERFSAQQFPDLHSELNLSSLELGDSALYFCASSVRLGVSGGTDTQYFGPGTRLTVL.

The chain links TRBV10-2 to TRBJ2-7; 12 bases fit TRBD1. V was clipped by 5 bases and J by 5 bases; unmatched bases: 7. The CDR3 runs to 15 residues. Per germline, CDR1 WSHSY and CDR2 SAAADI. Written as DNA, the CDR3 is TGCGCCAGCAGTCTTGCCGGGACAGGGGGCGACGAGCAGTACTTC. Its translation: CASSLAGTGGDEQYF.

V usage is TRBV11-3 and J usage is TRBJ2-5, with 8 bases lining up with TRBD2. The germline V gene has CDR1 SGHNT and CDR2 YENEEA. The J segment lost 5 bases and the V segment lost 5 bases, leaving 13 bases of the junction unmatched. The CDR3 totals 16 residues. The DNA for the CDR3 is TGTGCCAGCAGCCGATTTGGGCGGGGGGAGGAGGAGACCCAGTACTTC. Protein product: CASSRFGRGEEETQYF.

CDR3 sequence: CASSWTGVSGNTIYF. The DNA for the CDR3 is TGCGCCAGCAGCTGGACGGGGGTCTCTGGAAACACCATATATTTT. The chain uses TRBV5-1 and TRBJ1-3, with D perhaps matching TRBD1 (5 bases). V shed 3 bases and J shed 0 bases, with 10 bases lying between them. Germline CDR1 and CDR2: SGHRS and YFSETQ. The CDR3 is 15 amino acids.

The chain couples TRBV6-5 to TRBJ2-3, with D perhaps given as TRBD1 or TRBD2 (6 bases each). The CDR3 covers 15 residues. Germline V gives CDR1 MNHEY, CDR2 SVGAGI. Trimming cost V 5 bases and J 4 bases, with 16 bases left between them. In DNA, the CDR3 is TGTGCCAGCAGTAAGAAGACAGGAGGGCCAGATACGCAGTATTTT. As protein: CASSKKTGGPDTQYF.

This chain joins TRBV11-3 and TRBJ2-5; D perhaps matches TRBD1 (5 bases). CDR3 length equals 13 residues. V lost 8 bases to trimming and J lost 0 bases, with 10 bases between them. Germline loops: CDR1 SGHNT, CDR2 YENEEA. CDR3 in DNA: TGTGCCAGCGGTTCACAGGACCAAGAGACCCAGTACTTC. This encodes CASGSQDQETQYF.

The chain has TRBV5-5 and TRBJ1-2; TRBD1 matches at 8 bases. This CDR3 spans 16 amino acids. Germline CDR1 and CDR2: SGHKS and YYEKEE (reference sequence). Trimming removed 1 base from V and 9 bases from J; junction bases left unmatched: 14. The CDR3 nucleotides read TGTGCCAGCAGCTTGTACTCCACAGACGACAGGGGCAGCTACACCTTC. Its translation: CASSLYSTDDRGSYTF.

This rearrangement joins TRBV19 to TRBJ1-1, with D perhaps matching TRBD1 (5 bases). Germline V gene data show CDR1 as LNHDA and CDR2 as SQIVND (reference sequence). The CDR3 spans 14 residues. The V gene lost 2 bases and the J gene lost 3 bases, with 10 bases spanning the gap. The CDR3 sequence is CASSIYQGDTEAFF. CDR3 coding DNA: TGTGCCAGTAGTATATACCAAGGGGACACTGAAGCTTTCTTT.

The rearrangement joins TRBV2 to TRBJ2-3; D remains unclear. Germline V gene sequence: CDR1 SNHLY, CDR2 FYNNEI. The CDR3 spans 14 residues. V lost 6 bases to trimming and J lost 2 bases, with 12 bases between them. The CDR3 loop reads CASSLLLDTDTQYF. The CDR3 nucleotides read TGTGCCAGCAGCCTTCTCCTCGACACAGATACGCAGTATTTT. Complete variable domain (other parts from reference TRBV2 and TRBJ2-3): EPEVTQTPSHQVTQMGQEVILRCVPISNHLYFYWYRQILGQKVEFLVSFYNNEISEKSEIFDDQFSVERPDGSNFTLKIRSTKLEDSAMYFCASSLLLDTDTQYFGPGTRLTVL.

The genes are TRBV6-6 and TRBJ1-6, with 9 bases matching TRBD1. The CDR3 sequence is 15 residues long. The junction had 7 bases not matched to a gene; V was cut back by 5 bases and J by 8 bases. Per the germline V gene, CDR1 is MNHNY and CDR2 is SVGAGI (reference sequence). CDR3 residues: CASSQATGGDSPLHF. CDR3 sequence (DNA): TGTGCCAGCAGTCAAGCCACAGGGGGCGATTCACCCCTCCACTTT.

The chain employs TRBV14 and TRBJ2-2; D gene unclear. V was pared by 4 bases and J by 1 base, with 13 bases between. CDR3 length equals 16 residues. Germline V gene data show CDR1 as SGHDN and CDR2 as FVKESK. The CDR3 loop is CASSRPTVLNTGELFF. CDR3 coding DNA: TGTGCCAGCAGCCGTCCAACAGTATTGAACACCGGGGAGCTGTTTTTT.

This chain joins TRBV7-2 and TRBJ1-2; D ambiguous. The CDR3 is 14 residues long. In germline, CDR1 is SGHTA, CDR2 FQGNSA. The V gene lost 5 bases and the J gene lost 1 base, with 11 bases spanning the gap. The CDR3 DNA follows: TGTGCCAGCAGCCCCGGCGGCAATAACTATGGCTACACCTTC. Translated: CASSPGGNNYGYTF.

CDR3 region: CASSLMDSPLHF. The CDR3 coding sequence is TGTGCCAGCAGCCTCATGGACTCACCCCTCCACTTT. The gene calls are TRBV7-2 and TRBJ1-6, with D unresolved. Trimming left V 5 bases short and J 10 bases short, with 9 bases between. The CDR3 has 12 residues. CDR1 and CDR2 (germline): SGHTA, FQGNSA.

The chain employs TRBV11-3 and TRBJ2-2; the D is unclear. Germline V gene lookup returns CDR1 SGHNT and CDR2 YENEEA. V shed 1 base and J shed 2 bases, with 2 bases lying between them. This CDR3 is built from 13 residues. The CDR3 bases are TGTGCCAGCAGCTTAGTTAACACCGGGGAGCTGTTTTTT. It specifies CASSLVNTGELFF.

This rearrangement joins TRBV18 to TRBJ1-4, with a possible D match to TRBD1 (5 bases). CDR3 length: 18 amino acids. With 2 bases removed from V and 0 bases from J, the gap between germline ends came to 16 bases. The V gene's germline CDR1 is KGHSH and CDR2 LQKENI. The CDR3 here is CASSPGTLVGATNEKLFF. The CDR3 DNA reads as TGTGCCAGCTCACCAGGTACTCTCGTGGGGGCAACTAATGAAAAACTGTTTTTT.

CDR3 in amino acids: CASSRGSEAEAFF. DNA for the CDR3: TGTGCCAGCAGCCGAGGGTCAGAGGCTGAAGCTTTCTTT. This rearrangement joins TRBV6-5 to TRBJ1-1; D call uncertain. This CDR3 comprises 13 residues. Germline CDR1 MNHEY, CDR2 SVGAGI. V shed 6 bases and J shed 6 bases, with 14 bases lying between them.

The V call is TRBV18, the J call TRBJ1-4; a possible D gene is TRBD1 (5 bases). The CDR3 spans 16 residues. Between the trimmed V and J ends, which lost 3 bases and 5 bases, there was a span of 16 bases. Germline loops: CDR1 KGHSH, CDR2 LQKENI. The DNA for the CDR3 is TGTGCCAGCTCACCCCCTTCAGGGCTGGGGAATGAAAAACTGTTTTTT. It specifies CASSPPSGLGNEKLFF.

This clone has just one count. The chain couples TRBV28 to TRBJ1-5; D is possibly TRBD1 (5 bases). The length of the CDR3 is 13 residues. Germline CDR1 MDHEN, CDR2 SYDVKM. Trimming took off 5 bases at V and 8 bases at J, with 13 bases between the two ends. The chain's CDR3 is CASSPLRDKPQHF. The CDR3 coding sequence is TGTGCCAGCAGTCCCCTCAGGGATAAGCCCCAGCATTTT.

This clone was found once. V is TRBV11-3 and J is TRBJ2-3, with 10 bases fitting TRBD2. J was trimmed by 3 bases and V by 3 bases; bases with no gene match: 0. The germline CDR1 and CDR2 sequences are SGHNT and YENEEA. CDR3 size: 14 residues. The CDR3 region is CASSLGLATDTQYF. The CDR3 DNA reads as TGTGCCAGCAGCTTGGGACTAGCGACAGATACGCAGTATTTT.

This chain links TRBV28 with TRBJ1-2; 7 bases match TRBD1. The V and J ends lost 6 bases and 8 bases, in that order; junction bases with no gene match: 6. The CDR3 loop spans 12 amino acids. CDR1 is MDHEN, CDR2 SYDVKM, per germline. The CDR3 region is CASSLQGWGYTF. The CDR3 DNA sequence: TGTGCCAGCAGCCTACAGGGGTGGGGCTACACCTTC.

This sequence joins TRBV5-4 and TRBJ2-7, with D maybe TRBD2 (8 bases). Germline CDR1 reads SGHNT; CDR2 reads YYREEE (reference sequence). V lost 4 bases and J lost 2, with 19 bases in between. This CDR3 is 16 amino acids long. CDR3 in amino acids: CASSPGGTVTPYEQYF. Written as DNA, the CDR3 is TGTGCCAGCAGCCCGGGAGGGACAGTGACCCCCTACGAGCAGTACTTC.

The chain is built from TRBV7-2 and TRBJ1-6, with D uncertain. CDR3 length equals 14 residues. Germline V gene lookup returns CDR1 SGHTA and CDR2 FQGNSA. Trimming took off 3 bases at V and 10 bases at J, with 13 bases between the two ends. CDR3 coding DNA: TGTGCCAGCAGCTTGCGGAGGGTCGGCTCACCCCTCCACTTT. Its translation is CASSLRRVGSPLHF.

V usage is TRBV9 and J usage is TRBJ2-1; TRBD2 aligns across 11 bases. Germline assignment: CDR1 SGDLS and CDR2 YYNGEE. V trimming: 3 bases; J trimming: 2 bases; junction bases outside the gene matches: 4. The CDR3 extends over 16 amino acids. CDR3 protein: CASSELAGVTYNEQFF. The CDR3 DNA sequence: TGTGCCAGCAGCGAACTAGCGGGAGTAACCTACAATGAGCAGTTCTTC.